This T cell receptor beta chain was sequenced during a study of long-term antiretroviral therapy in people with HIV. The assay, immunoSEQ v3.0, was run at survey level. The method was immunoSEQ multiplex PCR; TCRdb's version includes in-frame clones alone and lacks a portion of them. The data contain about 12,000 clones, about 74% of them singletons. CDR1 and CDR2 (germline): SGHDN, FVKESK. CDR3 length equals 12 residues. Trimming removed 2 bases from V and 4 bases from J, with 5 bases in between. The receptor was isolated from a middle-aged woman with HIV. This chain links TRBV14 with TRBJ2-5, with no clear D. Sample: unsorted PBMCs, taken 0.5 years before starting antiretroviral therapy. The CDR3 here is CASSQIRETQYF. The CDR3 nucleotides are TGTGCCAGCAGCCAAATCCGAGAGACCCAGTACTTC.